This entry concerns a single TCR beta chain. What it binds is not known. The data stem from a study of T cells in localized non-small cell lung cancer. Study results and limitations: Uninvolved adjacent lung had higher T cell clonality than tumor and all other tissues. Elevated blood T cell density was associated with longer overall survival. Within adjacent lung there appeared a median approximately 57 of the top 100 tumor clones. Since sequencing was restricted to only one region of the tumor, intratumor heterogeneity remains a possibility.

Sequenced by immunoSEQ multiplex PCR; TCRdb stores in-frame clones only, minus some. The table shows about 15,000 clones, with almost 90% occurring only once. The germline gives CDR1 SGHTA, CDR2 FQGTGA. The CDR3 covers 13 residues. V was cut by 1 base and J by 3 bases, with 4 bases left in between. Sequenced here: peripheral blood mononuclear cells, sampled before any cancer treatment. The chain combines TRBV7-3 with TRBJ2-1, with D hard to call. The sequence was collected from a woman aged 40-75 years with stage III lung adenocarcinoma. In DNA, the CDR3 is TGTGCCAGCAGCTTAAACCTCTACAATGAGCAGTTCTTC. Translation: CASSLNLYNEQFF. The complete variable domain, with remaining parts taken from reference TRBV7-3 and TRBJ2-1, reads GAGVSQTPSNKVTEKGKYVELRCDPISGHTALYWYRQSLGQGPEFLIYFQGTGAADDSGLPNDRFFAVRPEGSVSTLKIQRTERGDSAVYLCASSLNLYNEQFFGPGTRLTVL.